This T cell receptor (beta chain) emerged from a study of cytomegalovirus exposure and HLA in healthy donors. General observations from the study: Earlier analysis found most TCR beta V segments productive about 90% or about 30% of the time.

There are 14 residues in the CDR3. Per germline, CDR1 SGHTA and CDR2 FQGNSA. Trimming pared 4 bases from V and 4 bases from J, leaving 13 bases between. This clone was seen once. Its antigen is currently unknown. Primers: 60 Vbeta forward and 13 Jbeta reverse. Only in-frame clones appear in the TCRdb table, and some are missing; sequencing was by immunoSEQ multiplex PCR. Of about 88,000 clones in the sample, about nine tenths were seen once. The sequencing input was PBMCs. The origin of this receptor is a man aged 18 to 29 in good health and CMV-seronegative. The rearrangement joins TRBV7-2 to TRBJ1-1; D is uncertain. In nucleotides, the CDR3 is TGTGCCAGCAGCTCAGGAGGTGGTGGCACTGAAGCTTTCTTT. This encodes CASSSGGGGTEAFF. The full variable domain, with the rest looked up from reference TRBV7-2 and TRBJ1-1, is GAGVSQSPSNKVTEKGKDVELRCDPISGHTALYWYRQSLGQGLEFLIYFQGNSAPDKSGLPSDRFSAERTGGSVSTLTIQRTQQEDSAVYLCASSSGGGGTEAFFGQGTRLTVV.